These 16 T cell receptor beta chains were all obtained from the same sample, sequenced in a study of cytomegalovirus exposure and HLA in healthy donors. The primer mix had 60 Vbeta and 13 Jbeta primers. Libraries were prepared by immunoSEQ multiplex PCR; TCRdb keeps only in-frame clonotypes and omits some of them. The data contain about 170,000 clones, approximately 80% of them singletons. The specimen was PBMCs. The receptors derive from a female donor in good health and CMV-seronegative.

The gene calls are TRBV25-1 and TRBJ1-4; 9 bases line up with TRBD1. CDR3 size: 15 residues. Germline CDR1 MGHDK, CDR2 SYGVNS. V lost 6 bases, J lost 2 bases, and 4 bases stayed unmatched. The DNA for the CDR3 is TGTGCCAGCAGGAAAGGACAGGGGACTAATGAAAAACTGTTTTTT. Amino acids: CASRKGQGTNEKLFF.

The rearrangement links TRBV10-3 to TRBJ2-7, with D tentatively TRBD1 (6 bases). CDR1 is ENHRY, CDR2 SYGVKD, per germline. The V end lost 2 bases, the J end lost 1 base, and 12 bases lay between the germline ends. This CDR3 region has 15 residues. The CDR3 DNA reads as TGTGCCATCAGTGAGCCGCAGGGGAAGTCCTACGAGCAGTACTTC. Its protein product is CAISEPQGKSYEQYF.

The CDR3 DNA follows: TGTGCCAGCAGCTTCAAAGGGGCCGGCACCGGGGAGCTGTTTTTT. It encodes CASSFKGAGTGELFF. This rearrangement joins TRBV7-8 to TRBJ2-2; D may be TRBD1 (5 bases). Germline V gives CDR1 SGHVS, CDR2 FQNEAQ. The CDR3 consists of 15 residues. Trimming removed 3 bases at V and 4 bases at J, with 12 bases between. Variable domain in full (rest from reference TRBV7-8 and TRBJ2-2): GAGVSQSPRYKVAKRGQDVALRCDPISGHVSLFWYQQALGQGPEFLTYFQNEAQLDKSGLPSDRFFAERPEGSVSTLKIQRTQQEDSAVYLCASSFKGAGTGELFFGEGSRLTVL.

This chain links TRBV7-9 with TRBJ1-6; 8 bases are a match to TRBD1. This CDR3 spans 15 amino acids. Trimming at V came to 0 bases and at J to 7 bases, leaving 2 bases not matched to a gene. Germline CDR1 reads SEHNR; CDR2 reads FQNEAQ (reference sequence). CDR3 DNA: TGTGCCAGCAGCTTAGCACGGACAGGGAATTCACCCCTCCACTTT. This gives the protein CASSLARTGNSPLHF.

The chain combines TRBV5-4 with TRBJ1-3, with 7 bases lining up with TRBD1. Germline CDR1 reads SGHNT; CDR2 reads YYREEE (reference sequence). V shed 9 bases and J 3 bases; nucleotides not matched to a gene: 6. The length of the CDR3 is 13 residues. The CDR3 protein is CATRDSRGNTIYF. CDR3 nucleotide sequence: TGTGCCACCCGGGACAGTCGTGGAAACACCATATATTTT.

In its sample, this clone was seen once. This chain connects TRBV5-1 to TRBJ1-3, with D possibly matching TRBD1 (5 bases). CDR1 is SGHRS, CDR2 YFSETQ, per germline. The CDR3 has 19 residues. V was cut by 0 bases and J by 1 base, with 20 bases left in between. The CDR3 bases are TGCGCCAGCAGCTTGGCCCTGTCGGGAGGGGCGAATTCTGGAAACACCATATATTTT. Protein product: CASSLALSGGANSGNTIYF.

The chain has TRBV12-5 and TRBJ2-1, with TRBD1 matching 9 bases. In germline, CDR1 is LGHNT, CDR2 FRNRAP. V was pared by 5 bases and J by 0 bases, with 14 bases of the junction left unmatched. This CDR3 spans 19 amino acids. The CDR3 sequence: CASGVQGAGPLSSYNEQFF. CDR3 nucleotides: TGTGCTAGTGGTGTACAGGGGGCAGGACCGCTCAGCTCCTACAATGAGCAGTTCTTC.

The chain links TRBV30 to TRBJ1-2; D possibly corresponds to TRBD1 (6 bases). Deletions cut 0 bases from V and 8 bases from J, with 13 bases between. The CDR3 is made up of 13 amino acids. Germline CDR1 reads GTSNPN; CDR2 reads SVGIG (reference sequence). The CDR3 region has the DNA TGTGCCTGGAGTGTACCAGGGGCTAAGGGCTACACCTTC. Translated, it gives CAWSVPGAKGYTF.

This chain links TRBV6-1 with TRBJ2-7, with TRBD2 identical over 9 bases. There are 14 residues in the CDR3. Germline trimming cut 6 bases from V and 2 bases from J; bases unmatched to any gene: 5. Per germline, CDR1 MNHNS and CDR2 SASEGT. CDR3 residues: CASRKAGGTYEQYF. The CDR3 DNA follows: TGTGCCAGCAGGAAAGCGGGAGGTACCTACGAGCAGTACTTC.

The chain couples TRBV28 to TRBJ2-2, with D uncertain. Germline CDR1 is MDHEN and CDR2 is SYDVKM. V lost 3 bases to trimming and J lost 0 bases, with 5 bases between them. The CDR3 is made up of 14 amino acids. The CDR3 DNA reads TGTGCCAGCAGTTTTCCGTCGAACACCGGGGAGCTGTTTTTT. Amino acids: CASSFPSNTGELFF.

In this sample, this clone turned up a few times. V gene TRBV7-9 combines with J gene TRBJ2-7; TRBD2 aligns across 7 bases. Trimming at V came to 1 base and at J to 1 base, leaving 4 bases not matched to a gene. Per germline, CDR1 SEHNR and CDR2 FQNEAQ (reference sequence). The CDR3 totals 15 residues. CDR3 coding DNA: TGTGCCAGCAGCTTAGTTAGCGGGCGGTCCTACGAGCAGTACTTC. This sequence encodes CASSLVSGRSYEQYF.

The rearrangement joins TRBV5-1 to TRBJ2-2; D may be TRBD1 (7 bases). The CDR3 length is 17 residues. Deletions cut 1 base from V and 0 bases from J, with 13 bases between. Germline CDR1 and CDR2: SGHRS and YFSETQ. The CDR3 sequence is CASSLSGRGANTGELFF. The CDR3 nucleotides are TGCGCCAGCAGCTTGAGTGGCAGGGGGGCGAACACCGGGGAGCTGTTTTTT.

The chain links TRBV28 to TRBJ1-1, with 8 bases matching TRBD1. The CDR3 length is 14 residues. Germline CDR1 MDHEN, CDR2 SYDVKM. The V segment lost 6 bases and the J segment 0 bases; nucleotides outside the gene matches: 3. CDR3 DNA sequence: TGTGCCAGCAGCCCAGGGGGCATGAACACTGAAGCTTTCTTT. This gives the protein CASSPGGMNTEAFF.

The chain links TRBV7-3 to TRBJ2-7; 9 nucleotides match TRBD2. The CDR3 sequence is 15 residues long. V shed 2 bases, J shed 3 bases, and the junction held 5 bases outside the gene matches. Germline CDR1 reads SGHTA; CDR2 reads FQGTGA. In nucleotides, the CDR3 is TGTGCCAGCAGCTTACTAGCGGGACCTAACTACGAGCAGTACTTC. This gives the protein CASSLLAGPNYEQYF. Full variable domain (rest looked up from reference TRBV7-3 and TRBJ2-7): GAGVSQTPSNKVTEKGKYVELRCDPISGHTALYWYRQSLGQGPEFLIYFQGTGAADDSGLPNDRFFAVRPEGSVSTLKIQRTERGDSAVYLCASSLLAGPNYEQYFGPGTRLTVT.

This sequence joins TRBV11-3 and TRBJ2-2; D is possibly TRBD2 (5 bases). Between the trimmed V and J ends, which lost 0 bases and 6 bases, there was a span of 11 bases. The CDR3 length is 15 residues. The V gene's germline CDR1 is SGHNT and CDR2 YENEEA. For the CDR3, the DNA is TGTGCCAGCAGCTTAGATTACGGGAATCCCGGGGAGCTGTTTTTT. Translated, it gives CASSLDYGNPGELFF.

The chain is built from TRBV18 and TRBJ1-6; D is perhaps TRBD1 (6 bases). This CDR3 contains 15 residues. V was trimmed by 6 bases and J by 5 bases, leaving 14 bases between them. Germline loops: CDR1 KGHSH, CDR2 LQKENI. The DNA of the CDR3 is TGTGCCAGCTCCCCAGGACAGACTGATAATTCACCCCTCCACTTT. Amino acids: CASSPGQTDNSPLHF.